This is a list of T cell receptor beta chains from one sample in a study of blood T cell repertoires in COVID-19. Data came from immunoSEQ multiplex PCR; TCRdb stores just in-frame clones and leaves some out. The sample lists roughly 390,000 clones, 85% occurring once. The sample comprised peripheral blood. Receptors originate from a woman aged 18-29 years with acute or convalescent COVID-19. Both conserved end residues are part of each CDR3. The D gene is left open where the match is weak. Not every row has a clone size; where given, it reads once, few, many or a size class.

abundance | d_gene | j_gene | v_gene | CDR3nt | CDR3aa
. | . | TRBJ1-6 | TRBV5-1 | TGCGCCAGCAGCTTGGGGGGGGATTCACCCCTCCACTTT | CASSLGGDSPLHF
. | TRBD1 | TRBJ1-2 | TRBV15 | TGTGCCACCAGCGACAGGGGGAGTGGGGGCTACACCTTC | CATSDRGSGGYTF
. | TRBD2 | TRBJ2-7 | TRBV7-9 | TGTGCCAGCAGCTCTCCCCCAGGTATCATAGCGGGAAGGACGTGGGAGCAGTACTTC | CASSSPPGIIAGRTWEQYF
. | TRBD1 | TRBJ2-1 | TRBV2 | TGTGCCAGCAGGCTTGGACAGGAGAACAATGAGCAGTTCTTC | CASRLGQENNEQFF
. | TRBD1 | TRBJ1-1 | TRBV12-3/TRBV12-4 | TGTGCCAGCAGTTTAACAGGGGATGCTGAAGCTTTCTTT | CASSLTGDAEAFF
few | TRBD2 | TRBJ2-3 | TRBV7-2 | TGTGCCAGCAGCGTGAGCGGGGGACCCACAGATACGCAGTATTTT | CASSVSGGPTDTQYF
. | TRBD2 | TRBJ2-1 | TRBV3-1/TRBV3-2 | TGTGCCAGCAGCCCCGTGGCGTGGACTAGATTGTTCTTC | CASSPVAWTRLFF
. | . | TRBJ2-2 | TRBV9 | TGTGCCAGCAGCGTAGATACGAACACCGGGGAGCTGTTTTTT | CASSVDTNTGELFF
. | . | TRBJ1-1 | TRBV28 | TGTGCCAGCAGCCCAGGACAATTGAACACTGAAGCTTTCTTT | CASSPGQLNTEAFF
. | TRBD1 | TRBJ2-7 | TRBV29-1 | TGCAGCGTTGGACAGGGGACGTACGAGCAGTACTTC | CSVGQGTYEQYF
. | TRBD1 | TRBJ1-5 | TRBV6-5 | TGTGCCAGCAGTTTAGGACAGGGGAATCAGCCCCAGCATTTT | CASSLGQGNQPQHF
. | . | TRBJ2-2 | TRBV6-5 | TGTGCCAGCAGTCCCGACAGGCCTCACACCGGGGAGCTGTTTTTT | CASSPDRPHTGELFF
once | TRBD2 | TRBJ2-1 | TRBV24-1 | TGTGCCACCAGTGATTTTGGGCTAGCGGGAGGAAATGAGCAGTTCTTC | CATSDFGLAGGNEQFF
. | TRBD2 | TRBJ2-3 | TRBV9 | TGTGCCAGCAGCGTAGACCAGGGAGGGACAGATACGCAGTATTTT | CASSVDQGGTDTQYF
. | TRBD1 | TRBJ1-2 | TRBV6-5 | TGTGCCAGCAGTTACTCGGGACAGGGGTATTATGGCTACACCTTC | CASSYSGQGYYGYTF
. | . | TRBJ1-4 | TRBV19 | TGTGCCAGTAGTTTGACTCGGAACCATGAAAAACTGTTTTTT | CASSLTRNHEKLFF
. | . | TRBJ1-5 | TRBV10-3 | TGTGCCATCAGTGAGTCGGGAGGAGGACAGCCCCAGCATTTT | CAISESGGGQPQHF
. | . | TRBJ2-2 | TRBV15 | TGTGCCACCAGCAGAGGCCAGGGGCTGCCCGGGGAGCTGTTTTTT | CATSRGQGLPGELFF
. | TRBD2 | TRBJ2-7 | TRBV6-5 | TGTGCCACCCAAAAGGGCGGGGGTCGCGAGCAGTACTTC | CATQKGGGREQYF
. | TRBD1 | TRBJ2-7 | TRBV27 | TGTGCCAGCAGCTCAACACGGACAGGGTACGAGCAGTACTTC | CASSSTRTGYEQYF
. | . | TRBJ2-5 | TRBV6-6 | TGTGCCAGCAGTTACGAGACCCTGGAGGCCCAAGAGACCCAGTACTTC | CASSYETLEAQETQYF
. | TRBD1 | TRBJ1-2 | TRBV15 | TGTGCCACCAGCAGAGGAGGACAGGGGATTGGCGGCTACACCTTC | CATSRGGQGIGGYTF
. | . | TRBJ2-7 | TRBV19 | TGTGCCAGTAGCCCACAAACCGGCCAGGGGCGGCGGGAGCAGTACTTC | CASSPQTGQGRREQYF
. | . | TRBJ1-5 | TRBV28 | TGTGCCAGCAGTTTGTGGAGGGGCGGCCAGCCCCAGCATTTT | CASSLWRGGQPQHF
. | . | TRBJ1-5 | TRBV19 | TGTGCCAGTAGTATAACTACAGGTGACAATCAGCCCCAGCATTTT | CASSITTGDNQPQHF
. | . | TRBJ1-1 | TRBV15 | TGTGCCACCAGCAGAGCAACAGCAAACACTGAAGCTTTCTTT | CATSRATANTEAFF
. | TRBD1 | TRBJ2-7 | TRBV7-2 | TGTGCCAGCAGTTTGGACGGGACAGGGTTCTACGAGCAGTACTTC | CASSLDGTGFYEQYF
once | TRBD1 | TRBJ2-7 | TRBV5-1 | TGCGCCAGTAAACTAGGGGACAGGGGGAACTACGAGCAGTACTTC | CASKLGDRGNYEQYF
. | TRBD1 | TRBJ1-2 | TRBV28 | TGTGCCAGCAGCCCTCGCCGGGACAGTAAGAGCTACACCTTC | CASSPRRDSKSYTF
. | . | TRBJ2-7 | TRBV2 | TGTGCCAGCAGTGAAACGGGGAACGAGCAGTACTTC | CASSETGNEQYF
once | . | TRBJ1-1 | TRBV10-3 | TGTGCCATCAGTGAGTCCGCAGGGAACACTGAAGCTTTCTTT | CAISESAGNTEAFF
few | . | TRBJ2-3 | TRBV5-4 | TGTGCCAGCAGCTTGGAGGGTGGGGGGAGAAGGACAGATACGCAGTATTTT | CASSLEGGGRRTDTQYF
. | . | TRBJ1-2 | TRBV3-1/TRBV3-2 | TGTGCCAGCAGCCAAGACCTGGACGTGGGGGCATATGGCTACACCTTC | CASSQDLDVGAYGYTF
. | . | TRBJ1-1 | TRBV10-3 | TGTGCCATCACTTCCGGGTTGAACACTGAAGCTTTCTTT | CAITSGLNTEAFF
. | TRBD2 | TRBJ2-3 | TRBV6-5 | TGTGCCAGCAGTCCCCGGACTAGCGGGGGAGATACGCAGTATTTT | CASSPRTSGGDTQYF
. | . | TRBJ1-1 | TRBV23-1 | TGCGCCAGCAGTCAAAGGGGTTTCACTGAAGCTTTCTTT | CASSQRGFTEAFF
. | . | TRBJ1-4 | TRBV7-9 | TGTGCCAGCAGCTTGATGACAGGTCGTAATGAAAAACTGTTTTTT | CASSLMTGRNEKLFF
. | . | TRBJ2-1 | TRBV29-1 | TGCAGCGTTGTGGCAGTATACAATGAGCAGTTCTTC | CSVVAVYNEQFF
. | . | TRBJ1-1 | TRBV6-5 | TGTGCCACCGATGAACAGGGACCCCTGAACACTGAAGCTTTCTTT | CATDEQGPLNTEAFF
. | . | TRBJ2-7 | TRBV29-1 | TGCAGCGTTGTGTCCACGAAGTCTAGAACCCACGAGCAGTACTTC | CSVVSTKSRTHEQYF
. | . | TRBJ2-7 | TRBV2 | TGTGCCAGCAGCGCCGGACAGAGTAGCTCCTACGAGCAGTACTTC | CASSAGQSSSYEQYF
. | TRBD1 | TRBJ2-3 | TRBV3-1/TRBV3-2 | TGTGCCAGCAGCCATCCTGCAGGGGGCGCGACAGATACGCAGTATTTT | CASSHPAGGATDTQYF
. | . | TRBJ1-1 | TRBV30 | TGTGCCTGGAGTGTAGCCGTGGACAGCACTGAAGCTTTCTTT | CAWSVAVDSTEAFF
. | TRBD1 | TRBJ2-1 | TRBV5-4 | TGTGCCAGCAGCTCCGGGACAGGAAGCTACAATGAGCAGTTCTTC | CASSSGTGSYNEQFF
once | TRBD2 | TRBJ2-3 | TRBV11-2 | TGTGCCAGCAGCCCCCCGGGGGGGCGATCAGATACGCAGTATTTT | CASSPPGGRSDTQYF
. | . | TRBJ1-6 | TRBV19 | TGTGCCAGTAGTTCCTATGGGGTTAAAGCGGGCTCCTATAATTCACCCCTCCACTTT | CASSSYGVKAGSYNSPLHF
once | . | TRBJ2-2 | TRBV15 | TGTGCCACATTCGACAGTAACACCGGGGAGCTGTTTTTT | CATFDSNTGELFF
once | TRBD2 | TRBJ2-3 | TRBV7-3 | TGTGCCAGCAGCGACCAGCGGGGGGGAGATACGCAGTATTTT | CASSDQRGGDTQYF